Detailed here is one T cell receptor beta chain. This sample was taken from a study of blood T cell repertoires in COVID-19. The germline V gene encodes CDR1 SGHAT and CDR2 FQNNGV. Losses at the gene ends were 0 bases for V and 6 bases for J; bases not matched to a gene: 6. This CDR3 region has 17 residues. Libraries were prepared by immunoSEQ multiplex PCR; TCRdb keeps only in-frame clonotypes and omits some of them. The table has about 280,000 clones, 83% seen once; the top ten hold approximately 9%. Sequenced material: peripheral blood. The chain is built from TRBV11-2 and TRBJ1-5, with 12 bases aligning to TRBD1. This receptor was obtained from a woman aged 45-59 years who had recovered from COVID-19. The CDR3 nucleotides are TGTGCCAGCAGCTTAGACGGGAGGGACAGGGGGCGTCAGCCCCAGCATTTT. It translates to CASSLDGRDRGRQPQHF.